The 8 T cell receptor beta chains reported below all come from one sample, sequenced in a study of shared clonotypes between healthy human individuals (TCRdb year 2020). CD8 naive samples consisted of CD45RO-negative cells that were positively selected for CCR7, yielding a CD45RA+CCR7+ population without TemRA cells. The library was produced with the immunoSEQ multiplex PCR assay. TCRdb's version of the immuneACCESS table is confined to in-frame rearrangements and falls short of the full clone set. An unresolved V gene accounts for under half of the shortfall where checked; the remainder is of unknown origin. This sample comprises around 600,000 clones, 95% of them detected only once. Clones ranked in the top ten supply approximately 0.11% of the sample. The material sequenced was naive CD8+ T cells sorted from blood. Taken with the paper, the label for cell subset or site translates to: CD45RA+CCR7+. These receptors originate from a woman aged 25 to 45 in good health.

The V and J genes are TRBV10-2 and TRBJ2-3; 7 bases are shared with TRBD2. Germline CDR1 and CDR2: WSHSY and SAAADI. The length of the CDR3 is 14 residues. The V and J ends lost 3 bases and 1 base, in that order; junction bases with no gene match: 1. The DNA of the CDR3 is TGCGCCAGCAGTGAACTAGCGCGCACAGATACGCAGTATTTT. Encoded protein: CASSELARTDTQYF.

The V and J genes are TRBV20-1 and TRBJ2-7; D is possibly TRBD1 (5 bases). Per germline, CDR1 DFQATT and CDR2 SNEGSKA (reference sequence). CDR3 length: 11 amino acids. Trimming removed 7 bases at V and 7 bases at J, with 14 bases between. CDR3 nucleotides: TGCAGTGTCGGCAGGGCACATGAGCAGTACTTC. Its translation is CSVGRAHEQYF.

V and J are TRBV7-6 and TRBJ2-3, with 11 bases that match TRBD2. The CDR3 contains 18 residues. V shed 0 bases and J 4 bases; nucleotides not matched to a gene: 9. In germline, CDR1 is SGHVS, CDR2 FNYEAQ. The CDR3 sequence: CASSLAGGLAGGSDTQYF. The CDR3 nucleotides are TGTGCCAGCAGCTTAGCGGGGGGGCTAGCGGGAGGATCAGATACGCAGTATTTT.

The gene calls are TRBV27 and TRBJ2-3; 7 nucleotides match TRBD2. Germline V gives CDR1 MNHEY, CDR2 SMNVEV (reference sequence). The CDR3 consists of 16 residues. V shed 0 bases and J 3 bases; nucleotides not matched to a gene: 6. In DNA, the CDR3 is TGTGCCAGCAGTTTATCCTCGGGGGGTGAAACAGATACGCAGTATTTT. This translates into CASSLSSGGETDTQYF.

The chain employs TRBV7-6 and TRBJ2-5; a possible D gene is TRBD2 (6 bases). Germline V gene sequence: CDR1 SGHVS, CDR2 FNYEAQ. The V end was cut by 6 bases, the J end by 5 bases, with 19 bases between. There are 15 residues in the CDR3. Here the CDR3 reads CASRPNKVAEETQYF. CDR3 bases: TGTGCCAGCAGACCCAACAAAGTAGCGGAGGAGACCCAGTACTTC.

This sequence joins TRBV11-2 and TRBJ1-2; D may be TRBD1 (6 bases). V dropped 5 bases and J dropped 3 bases, with 13 bases sitting between them. This CDR3 region has 14 residues. Germline V gives CDR1 SGHAT, CDR2 FQNNGV. The CDR3 loop reads CASSPIGQYYGYTF. DNA for the CDR3: TGTGCCAGCAGCCCCATCGGACAGTACTATGGCTACACCTTC. Combining the CDR3 with reference TRBV11-2 and TRBJ1-2 gives the whole variable domain EAGVAQSPRYKIIEKRQSVAFWCNPISGHATLYWYQQILGQGPKLLIQFQNNGVVDDSQLPKDRFSAERLKGVDSTLKIQPAKLEDSAVYLCASSPIGQYYGYTFGSGTRLTVV.

The J gene is TRBJ1-5, the V gene TRBV28; D possibly corresponds to TRBD1 (6 bases). Trimming pared 5 bases from V and 2 bases from J, leaving 13 bases between. The CDR3 is made up of 15 amino acids. In germline, CDR1 is MDHEN, CDR2 SYDVKM. The CDR3 here is CASSVQGSGNQPQHF. CDR3 nucleotide sequence: TGTGCCAGCAGTGTACAGGGTAGCGGCAATCAGCCCCAGCATTTT.

The chain couples TRBV27 to TRBJ2-7; a weak D match, TRBD1 (5 bases). The length of the CDR3 is 16 residues. V shed 0 bases and J shed 6 bases, with 18 bases lying between them. Germline CDR1 MNHEY, CDR2 SMNVEV (reference sequence). The CDR3 coding sequence is TGTGCCAGCAGTTTATCAGGGCCCCTTGGGGCTTCCGAGCAGTACTTC. Its protein is CASSLSGPLGASEQYF.